This TCR beta chain was obtained from a study of T-cell memory formation after mild COVID-19. TCRdb reanalysed the 5' RACE reads using MiXCR and keeps one entry per CDR3 protein. The table has about 250,000 distinct CDR3 sequences, about 16% seen once. Looked up from germline, CDR1 is SGHRS and CDR2 is YFSETQ. The length of the CDR3 is 16 residues. V shed 4 bases and J 0 bases; nucleotides not matched to a gene: 8. Sequencing was done on a sample of PBMCs or a T cell subset sorted from them (not recorded which). The chain couples TRBV5-1 to TRBJ2-3; TRBD2 aligns across 7 bases. This TCR came from an adult woman who had mild COVID-19 (a few samples of this study predate the infection). Cell type and time point are not known. The CDR3 DNA reads as TGCGCCAGCAGCGTTCCTAGCGGAGCTAGCACAGATACGCAGTATTTT. Translating it yields CASSVPSGASTDTQYF.